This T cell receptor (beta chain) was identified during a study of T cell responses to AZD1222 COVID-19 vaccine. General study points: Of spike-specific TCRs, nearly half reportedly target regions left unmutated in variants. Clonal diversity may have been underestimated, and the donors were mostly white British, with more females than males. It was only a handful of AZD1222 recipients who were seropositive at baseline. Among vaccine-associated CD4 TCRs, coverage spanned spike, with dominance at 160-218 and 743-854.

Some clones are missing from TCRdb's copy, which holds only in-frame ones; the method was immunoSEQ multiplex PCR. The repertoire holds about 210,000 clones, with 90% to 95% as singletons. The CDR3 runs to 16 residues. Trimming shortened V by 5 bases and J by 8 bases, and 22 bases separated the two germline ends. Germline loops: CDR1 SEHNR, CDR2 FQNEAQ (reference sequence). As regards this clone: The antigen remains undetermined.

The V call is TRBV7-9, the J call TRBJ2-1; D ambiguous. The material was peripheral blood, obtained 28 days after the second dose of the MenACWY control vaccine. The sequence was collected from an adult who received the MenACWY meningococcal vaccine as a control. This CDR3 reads CASSTRNGSSTDEQFF. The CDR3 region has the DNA TGTGCCAGCAGCACGAGAAACGGTAGTTCTACGGATGAGCAGTTCTTC. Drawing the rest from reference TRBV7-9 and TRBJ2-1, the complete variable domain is DTGVSQNPRHKITKRGQNVTFRCDPISEHNRLYWYRQTLGQGPEFLTYFQNEAQLEKSRLLSDRFSAERPKGSFSTLEIQRTEQGDSAMYLCASSTRNGSSTDEQFFGPGTRLTVL.